This entry lists 5 T cell receptor beta chains sequenced from one sample in a study of shared clonotypes between healthy human individuals. Generated by immunoSEQ multiplex PCR, the TCRdb table keeps only in-frame clones and is missing some. The sample lists some 1.5 million clones, approximately 97% occurring once. Sequencing used naive CD4+ T cells sorted from blood. The subset is: CD45RA+ positively selected. Every receptor here comes from a man younger than 45 in good health.

This clone has only one observation. The V gene is TRBV10-3, the J gene TRBJ1-1; D call uncertain. CDR1 is ENHRY, CDR2 SYGVKD, per germline. V lost 0 bases, J lost 9 bases, and 11 bases lay in between. The CDR3 sequence is 13 residues long. The chain's CDR3 is CAISESSAVKAFF. In nucleotides, the CDR3 is TGTGCCATCAGTGAGTCTTCCGCAGTGAAAGCTTTCTTT.

This chain joins TRBV6-6 and TRBJ2-5; TRBD1 is a possible D gene (6 bases). Per the germline V gene, CDR1 is MNHNY and CDR2 is SVGAGI (reference sequence). This CDR3 contains 13 residues. With 6 bases removed from V and 5 bases from J, the gap between germline ends came to 13 bases. CDR3 nucleotide sequence: TGTGCCAGCAGGGAAACAGGGCCGGAGACCCAGTACTTC. Residues: CASRETGPETQYF.

The V gene is TRBV28, the J gene TRBJ2-1; D may be TRBD1 (6 bases). This CDR3 spans 13 amino acids. CDR1 is MDHEN and CDR2 is SYDVKM in the germline V gene. With 6 bases removed from V and 8 bases from J, the gap between germline ends came to 14 bases. DNA of the CDR3: TGTGCCAGCAGACTTACAGGGTTGCATGAGCAGTTCTTC. The encoded protein is CASRLTGLHEQFF.

This rearrangement joins TRBV29-1 to TRBJ2-4; 11 bases line up with TRBD2. CDR3 length: 15 amino acids. V was pared by 6 bases and J by 5 bases, with 9 bases of the junction left unmatched. Germline V gene sequence: CDR1 SQVTM, CDR2 ANQGSEA. CDR3 sequence: CSVAGLAEGENIQYF. In nucleotides, the CDR3 is TGCAGCGTCGCGGGACTAGCGGAGGGGGAAAACATTCAGTACTTC. The full variable domain, its missing parts supplied by reference TRBV29-1 and TRBJ2-4, is SAVISQKPSRDICQRGTSLTIQCQVDSQVTMMFWYRQQPGQSLTLIATANQGSEATYESGFVIDKFPISRPNLTFSTLTVSNMSPEDSSIYLCSVAGLAEGENIQYFGAGTRLSVL.

The chain employs TRBV7-2 and TRBJ2-1; no reliable D call. V was trimmed by 0 bases and J by 6 bases, leaving 9 bases between them. Germline CDR1 and CDR2: SGHTA and FQGNSA. This CDR3 contains 14 residues. CDR3 residues: CASSLATAFNEQFF. CDR3 bases: TGTGCCAGCAGCTTAGCCACAGCATTCAATGAGCAGTTCTTC.